This TCR beta chain is from a study of blood T cells in healthy people across ages (dated by TCRdb to the mid-2010s). The study in broad terms: In model experiments, template switching captured roughly one uniquely barcoded TCR beta cDNA molecule for every two T cells. Donors of different ages were randomly distributed across sequencing lanes to avoid experimental bias. Two additional independent replicas of 1 million unique cDNA reads from the same blood draw were analyzed for two donors (one aged 18 to 30 and one aged 80 or older). The donors were divided into four age groups: young (average around 15 years), middle-aged (approximately 42), aged (about 56) and long-lived (about 84). To track age-related changes in TCR beta repertoire diversity, the study relied on deep sequencing normalized with unique cDNA molecular identifiers. The full study reports these points: As age increased, observed TCR beta diversity per million T cells dropped in a roughly linear way, and a significant reduction was already evident by age approximately 40. Compared with the aged group, the long-lived group had more naive CD4+ T cells, fewer expanded clones and increased TCR diversity, suggesting age selection. Observed TCR beta diversity correlated strongly with the percentage of naive T cells measured by flow cytometry. Bulk unsorted PBMC profiling prevented conclusive comparison of naive and antigen-experienced compartments. Donor CMV infection status was unknown, potentially confounding age-related changes in expanded clonotypes. Estimates of total diversity based on one million sequenced T cells were considered lower bounds and underestimates.

In its sample, this clonotype was seen many times. Its antigen is currently not known. One base away there is no much larger clone; base qualities are not given. The germline V and J ends show losses of 3 bases and 2 bases respectively, and no gene match explains 8 bases of the junction. The CDR3 runs 16 amino acids, cysteine and phenylalanine included. Kept here is only the CDR3 DNA, which spans 48 bases and is read in frame from base 1. CDR1 and CDR2 (DFQATT, SNEGSKA) derive from the germline V gene (reference sequence). Donors were 39 systemically healthy Caucasian individuals from Russia aged roughly 6 to 90 years. Each donor gave around 9.8 milliliters of peripheral blood, collected into EDTA-treated Vacutainer tubes. PBMCs were isolated by Ficoll-Paque density-gradient centrifugation, with at least 6 million obtained per sample. Trizol reagent was used to extract total RNA from PBMCs, with at least 5 micrograms per sample. For every donor, an aliquot of PBMCs went through flow cytometry to measure the percentages of naive CD45RAhigh/CD27high T cells.

Library construction relied on 5' RACE. The sequencer listed for this sample is Illumina HiSeq 2500. A second roughly 6 to 12 cycle PCR used a sample-barcoded 5' primer and a J-beta primer mix. Each TCR beta cDNA molecule received a unique molecular identifier from a template-switch 5' adaptor carrying 12 random nucleotides. Each sample yielded at least 2.5 million CDR3-containing paired-end reads. First-strand cDNA synthesis was performed from all RNA using the Mint cDNA synthesis kit, with priming by a TRBC-specific oligonucleotide. All cDNA was treated with uracil-DNA glycosylase and then went through a first 18-cycle PCR with the universal primers M1SS and BC2_uni_R. In the paper's pipeline: For normalization, 1 million high-quality reads, each with a distinct molecular identifier, were randomly selected from each sample. Reads sharing molecular identifiers were discarded rather than binned into consensus sequences. CDR3 identification, clonotype clustering and error correction used MiTCR with a Q25 quality threshold and the strictest error-elimination algorithm. A nonparametric unseen species model with Euler transformation was used to estimate a lower bound on total TCR beta diversity. In TCRdb, the public reads were trimmed at Q25 with fastp and aligned with MiXCR, with productive beta chains retained. Every distinct CDR3 protein forms one entry, paired with its most common genes and DNA. TCRdb's processing, not the study's, gives the V and J calls here. Across this sample there are approximately 810,000 distinct CDR3 sequences, with under 30% seen only once. Jointly, the top ten make up 15% to 20% of the sample.

The TCR was taken from a woman aged 80 or older in good health. The sequence joins TRBV20-1 to TRBJ2-3, with 10 bases matching TRBD2. Sequenced sample: blood. The encoded CDR3 is CSASSLAGADTDTQYF. The nucleotide sequence is given as TGCAGTGCTAGCTCCCTAGCGGGGGCTGACACAGATACGCAGTATTTT.